Below are 14 T cell receptor beta chains sequenced from a single sample in a study of T-cell reconstitution after alpha-beta-depleted transplantation in children listed by TCRdb under 2016. In the paper's terms, the treatment or condition label means: allogeneic hematopoietic cell transplantation with graft depleted of TCRalphabeta T cells and CD19 B cells. The method was PCR. Data came from an Illumina HiSeq 2500. Molecular barcoding was employed in the preparation of TCR libraries, with unique molecular identifiers being used to normalize TCRbeta repertoire quantification. TCRdb cleaned the public reads at Q25 with fastp, built clones with MiXCR and kept in-frame beta chains. Each record represents a unique CDR3 protein, reported with the most common genes and DNA among its rows. Across this sample there are around 490,000 distinct CDR3 sequences, with 11% seen only once. Approximately 14% of the sample rests with the top ten.

The sample consisted of PBMCs, mostly from graft donor cells, taken 180 days after TCRalphabeta/CD19-depleted stem cell transplant. The receptors derive from a female patient aged 2 to 10 who had a stem cell transplant for aplastic anemia, so the T cells may come from the graft donor.

This clonotype was observed a single time. The chain recombines TRBV5-6 with TRBJ2-2; perhaps TRBD2 as D (5 bases). This CDR3 spans 15 amino acids. The germline V gene encodes CDR1 SGHDT and CDR2 YYEEEE. Between the trimmed V and J ends, which lost 4 bases and 1 base, there was a span of 11 bases. DNA of the CDR3: TGTGCCAGCAGCAAAGGACTGATGAACACCGGGGAGCTGTTTTTT. Residues: CASSKGLMNTGELFF.

The chain carries TRBV20-1 and TRBJ1-4; 7 positions match TRBD1. Unmatched junction bases numbered 8, after V lost 0 bases and J lost 7 bases. CDR3 length: 15 amino acids. Per the germline V gene, CDR1 is DFQATT and CDR2 is SNEGSKA (reference sequence). The CDR3 sequence: CSARDRETGSEKLFF. In DNA form, the CDR3 reads TGCAGTGCTAGAGATCGAGAGACAGGGTCTGAAAAACTGTTTTTT.

V usage is TRBV4-1 and J usage is TRBJ2-4; no firm D call. Deletions cut 0 bases from V and 2 bases from J, with 17 bases between. Germline V lookup: CDR1 MGHRA, CDR2 YSYEKL. The CDR3 is 18 amino acids. In nucleotides, the CDR3 is TGCGCCAGCAGCCAAGATGAAGTGGCACTACGTACCAAAAACATTCAGTACTTC. Translated, it gives CASSQDEVALRTKNIQYF.

This clonotype came up a few times. The chain carries TRBV12-3 or TRBV12-4 and TRBJ1-1; weak D call: TRBD1 (5 bases). This CDR3 is 14 amino acids long. Trimming shortened V by 5 bases and J by 2 bases, and 12 bases separated the two germline ends. Here the CDR3 DNA reads TGTGCCAGCAGTCCCGGGACCCTCAACACTGAAGCTTTCTTT. Encoded protein: CASSPGTLNTEAFF.

The V call is TRBV4-2, the J call TRBJ2-7; 7 nucleotides align to TRBD1. Germline CDR1 LGHNA, CDR2 YNFKEQ. V shed 2 bases, J shed 3 bases, and the junction held 10 bases outside the gene matches. The CDR3 extends over 16 amino acids. CDR3: CASSQRSGTVLYEQYF. The CDR3 DNA sequence: TGTGCCAGCAGCCAAAGATCCGGGACAGTCCTCTACGAGCAGTACTTC.

The chain uses TRBV20-1 and TRBJ1-5, with D possibly being TRBD1 (6 bases). This CDR3 has 15 residues. With 4 bases removed from V and 0 bases from J, the gap between germline ends came to 13 bases. The germline V gene encodes CDR1 DFQATT and CDR2 SNEGSKA (reference sequence). Here the CDR3 DNA reads TGCAGTGCTACCCGTGGACAGTATAGCAATCAGCCCCAGCATTTT. Its protein product is CSATRGQYSNQPQHF.

This clonotype was detected a few times. The chain links TRBV6-1 to TRBJ2-1, with a tentative D call TRBD2 (5 bases). The CDR3 runs to 16 residues. The germline V and J ends were trimmed by 1 base and 6 bases, with 16 bases remaining between them. Germline CDR1 and CDR2: MNHNS and SASEGT. DNA for the CDR3: TGTGCCAGCAGTGAAGATCCGGCGGGCAGGCGCAATGAGCAGTTCTTC. It is translated as CASSEDPAGRRNEQFF.

The table lists this clonotype with many counts. V gene TRBV7-2 combines with J gene TRBJ2-3; tentative D call: TRBD1 (6 bases). The CDR3 runs 16 residues. Germline V lookup: CDR1 SGHTA, CDR2 FQGNSA. V was cut by 0 bases and J by 4 bases, with 14 bases left in between. The CDR3 sequence: CASSLASGKGADTQYF. Here the CDR3 DNA reads TGTGCCAGCAGCTTAGCGTCGGGGAAGGGGGCAGATACGCAGTATTTT.

The genes are TRBV19 and TRBJ2-7, with D tentatively TRBD2 (5 bases). This CDR3 is built from 14 residues. Germline CDR1 LNHDA, CDR2 SQIVND (reference sequence). V dropped 2 bases and J dropped 1 base, with 9 bases sitting between them. The CDR3 is CASSIQAGSYEQYV. In DNA form, the CDR3 reads TGTGCCAGTAGTATACAGGCGGGTTCCTACGAGCAGTACGTC.

The sample holds many counts of this clonotype. The chain employs TRBV29-1 and TRBJ1-1, with 7 bases identical to TRBD1. V lost 4 bases and J lost 4; bases outside the gene matches: 21. Per the germline V gene, CDR1 is SQVTM and CDR2 is ANQGSEA. The CDR3 length is 18 residues. CDR3 amino acids: CSVGPRTGPPGGRTEAFF. Here the CDR3 DNA reads TGCAGCGTTGGACCAAGAACTGGCCCTCCAGGGGGACGCACTGAAGCTTTCTTT.

The chain is built from TRBV7-3 and TRBJ2-1; 11 positions match TRBD2. Germline V gene lookup returns CDR1 SGHTA and CDR2 FQGTGA. CDR3 length: 21 amino acids. V shed 7 bases and J 0 bases; nucleotides not matched to a gene: 20. In DNA, the CDR3 is TGTGCCAGCACTGAACGCTCGTGGGGACTAGCGGCTAGACTCTCCTACAATGAGCAGTTCTTC. Residues: CASTERSWGLAARLSYNEQFF.

V usage is TRBV7-6 and J usage is TRBJ2-1; 13 nucleotides align to TRBD2. Losses at the gene ends were 5 bases for V and 4 bases for J; bases not matched to a gene: 11. Germline assignment: CDR1 SGHVS and CDR2 FNYEAQ. The CDR3 spans 18 residues. The CDR3 sequence: CASSQPLGLAGPYNEQFF. The CDR3 bases are TGTGCCAGCAGCCAACCCTTGGGACTAGCGGGACCGTACAATGAGCAGTTCTTC. Supplemented by reference TRBV7-6 and TRBJ2-1, the full variable domain reads GAGVSQSPRYKVTKRGQDVALRCDPISGHVSLYWYRQALGQGPEFLTYFNYEAQQDKSGLPNDRFSAERPEGSISTLTIQRTEQRDSAMYRCASSQPLGLAGPYNEQFFGPGTRLTVL.

This chain links TRBV4-2 with TRBJ2-7; no reliable D call. Trimming shortened V by 5 bases and J by 2 bases, and 13 bases separated the two germline ends. This CDR3 is built from 14 residues. Germline V gene sequence: CDR1 LGHNA, CDR2 YNFKEQ. The CDR3, as DNA: TGTGCCAGCAGCGCCCGGCACCAAACCTACGAGCAGTACTTC. This encodes CASSARHQTYEQYF.

The V and J genes are TRBV28 and TRBJ1-1; D remains ambiguous. V dropped 3 bases and J dropped 4 bases, with 9 bases sitting between them. Germline V gene sequence: CDR1 MDHEN, CDR2 SYDVKM. This CDR3 has 13 amino acids. DNA of the CDR3: TGTGCCAGCAGTTTTCCCCTGGGCACTGAAGCTTTCTTT. Its protein is CASSFPLGTEAFF.